This T cell receptor beta chain was recovered during a study of identical twins. Regarding the study as a whole: The analysis was cross-sectional rather than longitudinal within donors. Out-of-frame TCR alpha sharing in monozygotic twins exceeded recombination model predictions.

There are 13 residues in the CDR3. Germline V CDR1 and CDR2: SNHLY, FYNNEI. V lost 7 bases and J lost 7, with 13 bases in between. All donors comprised healthy Caucasians. As regards this clonotype: Its antigen is not known.

From the 5' RACE reads, TCRdb called clonotypes with MiXCR, one entry per CDR3 protein. The table lists 450,000 or so distinct CDR3 sequences, approximately 14% of them singletons, with roughly 0.5% in the top ten. This sample also belongs to another study, concerning yellow fever vaccine responses in identical twins.

The V call is TRBV2, the J call TRBJ2-2, with D possibly TRBD2 on 5 matching bases. This receptor was identified in a woman aged 18-29 years in good health. Specimen: CD4+ T cells sorted from blood. The CDR3 sequence is CASIAGILGELFF. The CDR3 nucleotides are TGTGCCAGCATCGCCGGGATTCTCGGGGAGCTGTTTTTT.